This TCR beta chain originates from a study of T and B cells in COVID-19 patients. Study-level information: Recovered patients mostly had mild to moderate COVID-19 managed as outpatients.

Germline V lookup: CDR1 SGHDT, CDR2 YYEEEE. Trimming removed 4 bases at V and 3 bases at J, with 16 bases between. This CDR3 has 16 amino acids. Overall study results and limits: Clonality of TRB repertoires was high in active COVID-19; recovery brought above-healthy diversity and richness. The recovered cohort had thousands of exclusive TCR clusters, including 30 to 40 low generation probability clusters. In COVID-19 patients, T cell receptor beta variable and joining gene use was reportedly strongly skewed.

TRB rearrangements were amplified by multiplex PCR with BIOMED2 TRB-A/B primers. TCRdb reprocessed the multiplex PCR reads via MiXCR and lists one record per CDR3 protein. The data hold roughly 9,400 distinct CDR3 sequences, with approximately 27% observed a single time. TRB was amplified from roughly 250-500 ng of blood genomic DNA. As regards this clonotype: Its antigen is not identified.

The sequence derives from a human donor who had recovered from COVID-19. The V and J genes are TRBV5-6 and TRBJ1-4; D is undetermined. Sequenced material: blood. CDR3 sequence (DNA): TGTGCCAGCAGCGGAATGGGCATATCGGCTAATGAAAAACTGTTTTTT. Protein: CASSGMGISANEKLFF.